These 10 T cell receptor beta chains were all obtained from the same sample, sequenced in a study of response to subunit inactivated influenza vaccine. TCRdb called the RT-PCR reads again in MiXCR, with one record for every CDR3 protein. This table holds hundreds of thousands of distinct CDR3 sequences, under 20% found once. Material: PBMCs from blood, obtained 4 to 6 days after vaccination. The receptors derive from a man aged 50 to 59 who received an inactivated influenza vaccine.

This clonotype was counted only a few times. V usage is TRBV4-3 and J usage is TRBJ1-6; D unresolved. The germline V and J ends were trimmed by 5 bases and 3 bases, with 8 bases remaining between them. This CDR3 has 14 amino acids. Germline CDR1 and CDR2: LGHNA and YSLEER. The CDR3 bases are TGCGCCAGCAGCGGAGGGTTCTATAATTCACCCCTCCACTTT. Residues: CASSGGFYNSPLHF.

Ten or more counts support this clonotype. The chain links TRBV10-3 to TRBJ1-6; D is unresolved. Trimming took 10 bases from V and 1 from J, leaving 14 bases between them. This CDR3 comprises 15 residues. Germline V gene lookup returns CDR1 ENHRY and CDR2 SYGVKD. The CDR3 spells CATKTNKSYNSPLHF. The CDR3 DNA follows: TGTGCCACCAAAACTAACAAGTCCTATAATTCACCCCTCCACTTT.

This chain connects TRBV12-3 or TRBV12-4 to TRBJ1-3, with unresolved D. V lost 7 bases and J lost 1, with 8 bases in between. The CDR3 has 13 amino acids. The CDR3 protein is CASTSLSGNTIYF. CDR3 DNA sequence: TGTGCCAGCACGTCGTTGTCTGGAAACACCATATATTTT.

A few counts support this clonotype. The rearrangement uses TRBV28 and TRBJ2-3, with no clear D. Germline-derived CDR1 and CDR2 are MDHEN and SYDVKM. The CDR3 length is 13 residues. V dropped 3 bases and J dropped 3 bases, with 7 bases sitting between them. CDR3 bases: TGTGCCAGCAGTTTGACTGAGACAGATACGCAGTATTTT. Its translation: CASSLTETDTQYF.

This clonotype was picked up a small number of times. CDR3 sequence (DNA): TGTGCCAGCAGCTCGCAGACAGGGATTACCGGGGAGCTGTTTTTT. Translation gives CASSSQTGITGELFF. This sequence joins TRBV7-2 and TRBJ2-2, with 7 bases identical to TRBD1. The CDR3 sequence is 15 residues long. Trimming cost V 4 bases and J 5 bases; bases outside gene matches: 7. Germline loops: CDR1 SGHTA, CDR2 FQGNSA.

The genes are TRBV7-6 and TRBJ1-1; D remains unclear. Germline CDR1 is SGHVS and CDR2 is FNYEAQ. There are 14 residues in the CDR3. Trimming removed 5 bases from V and 3 bases from J, with 13 bases in between. The CDR3 bases are TGTGCCAGCAGCCAAACGGTTCTGGACACTGAAGCTTTCTTT. Protein sequence: CASSQTVLDTEAFF.

The chain combines TRBV20-1 with TRBJ1-2; TRBD1 might be the D (6 bases). V gave up 5 bases and J gave up 4 bases, with 17 bases separating them. The CDR3 has 14 amino acids. Germline V gene sequence: CDR1 DFQATT, CDR2 SNEGSKA (reference sequence). The CDR3 DNA reads as TGCAGTGCTCCGGAGACAGGTTTGGTCTATGGCTACACCTTC. Protein: CSAPETGLVYGYTF.

There are a few counts of this clonotype. The V gene is TRBV6-6, the J gene TRBJ2-5; 8 bases agree with TRBD1. This CDR3 region has 12 residues. Germline CDR1 reads MNHNY; CDR2 reads SVGAGI (reference sequence). Germline trimming cut 11 bases from V and 5 bases from J; bases unmatched to any gene: 7. The CDR3 loop reads CAFGTGPETQYF. The CDR3 DNA sequence: TGTGCCTTCGGGACAGGCCCCGAGACCCAGTACTTC.

V is TRBV7-2 and J is TRBJ2-3; 7 bases map to TRBD2. Germline V gene sequence: CDR1 SGHTA, CDR2 FQGNSA. CDR3 length equals 14 residues. V gave up 2 bases and J gave up 5 bases; unmatched junction bases: 4. The CDR3 here is CASSLTWGGDTQYF. The CDR3 DNA follows: TGTGCCAGCAGCTTAACGTGGGGGGGAGATACGCAGTATTTT.

Only a few counts were recorded for this clonotype. This rearrangement joins TRBV7-2 to TRBJ2-7; 10 bases agree with TRBD2. J lost 3 bases, V lost 1 base, and 9 bases had no gene match. Germline CDR1 and CDR2: SGHTA and FQGNSA. The CDR3 has 17 amino acids. The CDR3 is CASSLVAGGYILYEQYF. The DNA for the CDR3 is TGTGCCAGCAGCTTAGTAGCGGGAGGTTATATCCTCTACGAGCAGTACTTC.